The 32 T cell receptor beta chains in this list originate from one sample, sequenced in a study of T cells in Graves' hyperthyroidism and ophthalmopathy. It was RNA transcripts that yielded the amplified TCR beta CDR3 regions. The study used the HTBI primer set for a first-round RT-PCR of the TCR CDR3. TCRdb analysed the multiplex PCR reads with MiXCR anew, one entry per CDR3 protein. Among about 260,000 distinct CDR3 sequences listed, 22% were seen once. Sequenced sample: blood. The receptors were gathered from a man younger than 45 with Graves' ophthalmopathy.

The chain is built from TRBV29-1 and TRBJ2-3; D call uncertain. This CDR3 contains 13 residues. Trimming stripped 4 bases from V and 0 bases from J, with 8 bases between. In germline, CDR1 is SQVTM, CDR2 ANQGSEA. The CDR3 coding sequence is TGCAGCGTTGTATACAAAAGCACAGATACGCAGTATTTT. It codes for CSVVYKSTDTQYF.

This chain joins TRBV7-9 and TRBJ2-3; a possible D gene is TRBD2 (7 bases). CDR3 length: 14 residues. V was trimmed by 8 bases and J by 1 base, leaving 13 bases between them. CDR1 and CDR2 from the germline V gene are SEHNR and FQNEAQ (reference sequence). The CDR3 coding sequence is TGTGCCAGCCTGGAGGGGGGGGGCACAGATACGCAGTATTTT. As protein: CASLEGGGTDTQYF.

This clonotype was observed a few times. J is TRBJ2-7 and V is TRBV4-2; 11 bases are a match to TRBD2. Germline V lookup: CDR1 LGHNA, CDR2 YNFKEQ. V trimming: 4 bases; J trimming: 3 bases; junction bases outside the gene matches: 11. The CDR3 contains 17 residues. Written as DNA, the CDR3 is TGTGCCAGCAGCCGCATTACTACTAGCGGGAGTTTCTACGAGCAGTACTTC. Its translation: CASSRITTSGSFYEQYF.

This clonotype has a count of ten or more. V and J are TRBV20-1 and TRBJ2-7; TRBD2 agrees at 14 bases. Unmatched junction bases numbered 10, after V lost 1 base and J lost 5 bases. There are 17 residues in the CDR3. Looked up from germline, CDR1 is DFQATT and CDR2 is SNEGSKA (reference sequence). CDR3 residues: CSARVRRLAGGPHEQYF. The CDR3 DNA reads TGCAGTGCTAGAGTTCGCCGACTAGCGGGAGGGCCCCACGAGCAGTACTTC.

V and J are TRBV5-1 and TRBJ2-5, with D unclear. The CDR3 has 12 amino acids. Trimming stripped 5 bases from V and 5 bases from J, with 10 bases between. Germline CDR1 is SGHRS and CDR2 is YFSETQ. The CDR3 DNA follows: TGCGCCAGCAGTTATGGTTTGGAGACCCAGTACTTC. Protein product: CASSYGLETQYF.

The chain uses TRBV19 and TRBJ1-1; 7 nucleotides match TRBD1. Per germline, CDR1 LNHDA and CDR2 SQIVND (reference sequence). J gave up 4 bases and V 5 bases, and 10 bases lay outside the gene matches. CDR3 length: 15 residues. The CDR3 nucleotides are TGTGCCAGTAGTCCTGACAGGGTGTGGAGCACTGAAGCTTTCTTT. Encoded protein: CASSPDRVWSTEAFF. The full variable domain, rest sourced from reference TRBV19 and TRBJ1-1, is DGGITQSPKYLFRKEGQNVTLSCEQNLNHDAMYWYRQDPGQGLRLIYYSQIVNDFQKGDIAEGYSVSREKKESFPLTVTSAQKNPTAFYLCASSPDRVWSTEAFFGQGTRLTVV.

Details on this clonotype: The CDR3 does not end in the conserved phenylalanine or tryptophan, so this is likely a read error. V and J are TRBV6-1 and TRBJ2-7; TRBD1 is a possible D gene (6 bases). The V gene's germline CDR1 is MNHNS and CDR2 SASEGT. The germline V and J ends were trimmed by 5 bases and 1 base, with 15 bases remaining between them. CDR3 length: 15 residues. The CDR3 spells CASSPPSRGSYEQYL. For the CDR3, the DNA is TGTGCCAGCAGTCCACCTTCCAGGGGTTCCTACGAGCAGTACCTC.

This clonotype was seen at least ten times. This sequence joins TRBV6-1 and TRBJ2-1, with TRBD2 matching 14 bases. The germline V gene has CDR1 MNHNS and CDR2 SASEGT. With V trimmed by 6 bases and J by 8 bases, 6 bases remained unmatched. This CDR3 has 15 amino acids. The CDR3 is CASSGTSGSRDEQFF. For the CDR3, the DNA is TGTGCCAGCAGCGGGACTAGCGGGAGTAGGGATGAGCAGTTCTTC.

This clonotype was observed a few times. The chain uses TRBV2 and TRBJ2-5; the D gene is possibly TRBD2 (7 bases). This CDR3 spans 11 amino acids. The V gene lost 7 bases and the J gene lost 13 bases, with 16 bases spanning the gap. The germline CDR1 and CDR2 sequences are SNHLY and FYNNEI. CDR3 amino acids: CASNGGQRPYF. The CDR3 DNA follows: TGTGCCAGCAACGGGGGGCAGAGACCGTACTTC.

This chain links TRBV5-1 with TRBJ1-1, with D possibly being TRBD1 (5 bases). Germline assignment: CDR1 SGHRS and CDR2 YFSETQ. The CDR3 sequence is 16 residues long. The germline V and J ends were trimmed by 4 bases and 4 bases, with 20 bases remaining between them. CDR3: CASSLPQAGMRTEAFF. The CDR3 region has the DNA TGCGCCAGCAGCCTCCCTCAGGCAGGGATGCGCACTGAAGCTTTCTTT.

This clonotype was observed a few times. The chain combines TRBV30 with TRBJ1-1; possible D gene TRBD1, 5 bases. The V gene lost 1 base and the J gene lost 5 bases, with 14 bases spanning the gap. CDR3 length: 14 amino acids. Germline V gene sequence: CDR1 GTSNPN, CDR2 SVGIG (reference sequence). The CDR3 DNA is TGTGCCTGGAGTGCGGGTAGGGGTATAACTGAAGCTTTCTTT. It is translated as CAWSAGRGITEAFF.

The chain carries TRBV7-9 and TRBJ2-1; 7 bases match TRBD2. The CDR3 spans 17 residues. From germline, CDR1 is SEHNR and CDR2 FQNEAQ (reference sequence). V lost 5 bases to trimming and J lost 0 bases; unmatched junction nucleotides: 10. As DNA, the CDR3 is TGTGCCAGCAGCCCTGCGGCTAGCGGATACTCCTACAATGAGCAGTTCTTC. It translates to CASSPAASGYSYNEQFF.

This clonotype was seen a few times. V and J are TRBV11-3 and TRBJ2-1; D is unresolved. Germline CDR1 and CDR2: SGHNT and YENEEA. This CDR3 region has 15 residues. V lost 4 bases and J 8 bases, leaving 18 bases between the germline ends. The CDR3, as DNA: TGTGCCAGCAGCTCCCTCGACCGCCCAAAGCATGAGCAGTTCTTC. Translated: CASSSLDRPKHEQFF.

The chain carries TRBV28 and TRBJ1-2; no firm D call. This CDR3 spans 11 amino acids. Looked up from germline, CDR1 is MDHEN and CDR2 is SYDVKM. V was trimmed by 5 bases and J by 5 bases, leaving 6 bases between them. CDR3 protein: CASSPEYGYTF. Here the CDR3 DNA reads TGTGCCAGCAGTCCCGAATATGGCTACACCTTC.

In this sample, this clonotype turned up many times. This chain joins TRBV12-3 or TRBV12-4 and TRBJ1-1, with D hard to call. V gave up 4 bases and J gave up 1 base, with 7 bases separating them. The CDR3 runs to 13 residues. The CDR3 DNA is TGTGCCAGCAGTTGGCAGGAGAACACTGAAGCTTTCTTT. Its protein is CASSWQENTEAFF.

In its sample, this clonotype was seen many times. This chain uses TRBV30 with TRBJ1-2; D unclear. This CDR3 contains 12 residues. Germline CDR1 GTSNPN, CDR2 SVGIG (reference sequence). Trimming shortened V by 1 base and J by 5 bases, and 8 bases separated the two germline ends. The CDR3 DNA reads as TGTGCCTGGAGTGCAAACAGATATGGCTACACCTTC. It codes for CAWSANRYGYTF.

This clonotype appeared many times. The CDR3 sequence is CASSFVRGQAYEQYF. The CDR3 coding sequence is TGCGCCAGCAGCTTTGTTAGGGGACAAGCCTACGAGCAGTACTTC. The chain has TRBV5-1 and TRBJ2-7; maybe TRBD1 (6 bases). The germline V and J ends were trimmed by 2 bases and 2 bases, with 14 bases remaining between them. This CDR3 region has 15 residues. In germline, CDR1 is SGHRS, CDR2 YFSETQ.

This clonotype has ten or more counts. V usage is TRBV18 and J usage is TRBJ1-1; D gene uncertain. The CDR3 has 14 residues. From germline, CDR1 is KGHSH and CDR2 LQKENI. V was clipped by 1 base and J by 3 bases, with 9 bases between them. The CDR3 DNA reads as TGTGCCAGCTCACCACAAGACCTAGACACTGAAGCTTTCTTT. This gives the protein CASSPQDLDTEAFF.

The V and J genes are TRBV12-3 or TRBV12-4 and TRBJ2-5; the match to TRBD2 covers 8 bases. Unmatched junction bases numbered 11, after V lost 6 bases and J lost 2 bases. CDR3 length: 16 residues. CDR3 amino acids: CASRGREGPYQETQYF. CDR3 nucleotide sequence: TGTGCCAGCAGGGGACGGGAGGGCCCGTATCAAGAGACCCAGTACTTC.

This rearrangement joins TRBV27 to TRBJ2-2; D remains ambiguous. The V and J ends lost 2 bases and 6 bases respectively, with 10 bases between them. Germline CDR1 MNHEY, CDR2 SMNVEV (reference sequence). The CDR3 extends over 14 amino acids. This CDR3 is CASSLGLSSGELFF. The DNA of the CDR3 is TGTGCCAGCAGTTTAGGGTTATCCTCCGGGGAGCTGTTTTTT.

V and J are TRBV28 and TRBJ2-1; weak D call: TRBD2 (6 bases). Germline V gene data show CDR1 as MDHEN and CDR2 as SYDVKM. This CDR3 is 13 amino acids long. The CDR3 DNA reads TGTCTCGCAGAGGGGAGGTATGACAATGAGCAGTTCTTC. It specifies CLAEGRYDNEQFF.

The chain has TRBV5-5 and TRBJ2-5; tentatively, D is TRBD1 or TRBD2 (5 bases each). Germline values: CDR1 SGHKS, CDR2 YYEKEE (reference sequence). The CDR3 extends over 15 amino acids. Trimming pared 6 bases from V and 2 bases from J, leaving 17 bases between. CDR3 in amino acids: CASTPRDPLQETQYF. CDR3 sequence (DNA): TGTGCCAGCACCCCCCGGGACCCACTTCAAGAGACCCAGTACTTC.

This clonotype was picked up many times. The J gene is TRBJ2-7, the V gene TRBV28; 8 nucleotides align to TRBD1. The ends lost 6 bases at V and 1 base at J; junction bases unmatched: 11. CDR1 is MDHEN, CDR2 SYDVKM, per germline. The CDR3 extends over 16 amino acids. CDR3 DNA: TGTGCCAGCAGCGCCTACGGTACAGGGGGTTCCTACGAGCAGTACTTC. This encodes CASSAYGTGGSYEQYF.

This clonotype was detected a few times. The chain carries TRBV27 and TRBJ2-7, with 9 bases lining up with TRBD1. The germline gives CDR1 MNHEY, CDR2 SMNVEV (reference sequence). The ends lost 7 bases at V and 7 bases at J; junction bases unmatched: 5. This CDR3 has 12 amino acids. DNA of the CDR3: TGTGCCAGCATTACAGGGGGCGGGGAGCAGTACTTC. This sequence encodes CASITGGGEQYF.

The rearrangement joins TRBV15 to TRBJ2-1; D is perhaps TRBD1 (5 bases). Trimming removed 1 base at V and 9 bases at J, with 7 bases between. The germline gives CDR1 LNHNV, CDR2 YYDKDF (reference sequence). The CDR3 has 12 residues. CDR3 DNA sequence: TGTGCCACCAGCAGAGTGGGGCCTGAGCAGTTCTTC. This codes for CATSRVGPEQFF.

V is TRBV19 and J is TRBJ1-2, with D uncertain. The CDR3 covers 13 residues. V shed 5 bases and J shed 4 bases, with 11 bases lying between them. Germline CDR1 reads LNHDA; CDR2 reads SQIVND (reference sequence). Here the CDR3 DNA reads TGTGCCAGTAGTTCGCTAGCTCTCTATGGCTACACCTTC. Encoded protein: CASSSLALYGYTF.

In its sample, this clonotype was seen a few times. The V gene is TRBV5-6, the J gene TRBJ2-5; D remains unclear. Germline V gene data show CDR1 as SGHDT and CDR2 as YYEEEE. Trimming removed 2 bases from V and 5 bases from J, with 13 bases in between. This CDR3 spans 14 amino acids. DNA of the CDR3: TGTGCCAGCAGCTTCCGGTCGGGTACCGAGACCCAGTACTTC. Protein sequence: CASSFRSGTETQYF.

This clonotype has just a few counts. The chain employs TRBV7-9 and TRBJ2-7, with TRBD2 as a possible D gene (6 bases). Trimming removed 5 bases from V and 3 bases from J, with 14 bases in between. The CDR3 has 14 amino acids. Germline CDR1 SEHNR, CDR2 FQNEAQ (reference sequence). CDR3 residues: CASSPPGTFYEQYF. CDR3 DNA sequence: TGTGCCAGCAGCCCTCCCGGGACTTTCTACGAGCAGTACTTC.

This clonotype was observed at least ten times. The V call is TRBV2, the J call TRBJ2-3, with D perhaps matching TRBD2 (6 bases). The germline gives CDR1 SNHLY, CDR2 FYNNEI. The V end was cut by 2 bases, the J end by 0 bases, with 9 bases between. The CDR3 extends over 15 amino acids. The CDR3 DNA sequence: TGTGCCAGCAGTGAAAGCGGGTCTAGCACAGATACGCAGTATTTT. Residues: CASSESGSSTDTQYF.

This clonotype was observed many times. V and J are TRBV28 and TRBJ2-5; D unclear. V was trimmed by 7 bases and J by 5 bases, leaving 8 bases between them. Germline V gene sequence: CDR1 MDHEN, CDR2 SYDVKM. CDR3 length: 11 residues. CDR3 amino acids: CASNRRETQYF. Here the CDR3 DNA reads TGTGCCAGCAATCGACGGGAGACCCAGTACTTC.

This clonotype was counted at least ten times. The chain joins TRBV10-3 to TRBJ1-1; D is perhaps TRBD1 (5 bases). Germline V gene data show CDR1 as ENHRY and CDR2 as SYGVKD. CDR3 length: 12 residues. V lost 5 bases to trimming and J lost 4 bases, with 8 bases between them. For the CDR3, the DNA is TGTGCCATCAGTCCCGGGGGCACTGAAGCTTTCTTT. This translates into CAISPGGTEAFF.

The rearrangement uses TRBV19 and TRBJ2-3; 8 bases are a match to TRBD2. Germline loops: CDR1 LNHDA, CDR2 SQIVND (reference sequence). The CDR3 totals 15 residues. V was clipped by 8 bases and J by 6 bases; unmatched bases: 13. This CDR3 reads CASGGTGGPRDTQYF. The CDR3 coding sequence is TGTGCCAGTGGAGGTACGGGAGGGCCTCGGGATACGCAGTATTTT.